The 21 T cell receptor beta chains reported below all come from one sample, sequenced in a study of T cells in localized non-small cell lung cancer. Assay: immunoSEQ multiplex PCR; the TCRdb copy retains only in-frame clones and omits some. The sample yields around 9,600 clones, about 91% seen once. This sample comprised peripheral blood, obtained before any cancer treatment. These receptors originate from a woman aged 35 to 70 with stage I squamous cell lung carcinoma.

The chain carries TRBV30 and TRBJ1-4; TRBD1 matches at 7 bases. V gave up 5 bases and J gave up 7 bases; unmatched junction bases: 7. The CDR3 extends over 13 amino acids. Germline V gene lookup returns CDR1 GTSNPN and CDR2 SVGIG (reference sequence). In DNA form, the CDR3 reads TGTGCCTGGTCAAGGGACAGTACTGAAAAACTGTTTTTT. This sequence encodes CAWSRDSTEKLFF.

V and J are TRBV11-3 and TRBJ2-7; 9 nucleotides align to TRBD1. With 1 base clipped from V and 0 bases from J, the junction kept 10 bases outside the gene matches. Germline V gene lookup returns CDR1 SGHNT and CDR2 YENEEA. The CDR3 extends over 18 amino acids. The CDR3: CASSLVLWDRASSYEQYF. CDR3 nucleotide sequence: TGTGCCAGCAGCTTAGTTCTCTGGGACAGGGCGTCCTCCTACGAGCAGTACTTC.

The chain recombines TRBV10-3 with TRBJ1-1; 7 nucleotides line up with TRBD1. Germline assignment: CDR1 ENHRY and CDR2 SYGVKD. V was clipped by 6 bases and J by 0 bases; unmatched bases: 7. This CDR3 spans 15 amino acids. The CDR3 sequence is CAISQGQRMNTEAFF. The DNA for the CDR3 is TGTGCCATCAGCCAGGGACAGCGAATGAACACTGAAGCTTTCTTT.

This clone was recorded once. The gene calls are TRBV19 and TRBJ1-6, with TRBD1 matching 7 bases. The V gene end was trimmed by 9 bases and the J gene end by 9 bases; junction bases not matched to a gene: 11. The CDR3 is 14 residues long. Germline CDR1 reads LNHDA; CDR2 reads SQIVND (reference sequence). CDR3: CASGTVGYGSPLHF. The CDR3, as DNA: TGTGCCAGCGGGACAGTTGGATACGGTTCACCCCTCCACTTT.

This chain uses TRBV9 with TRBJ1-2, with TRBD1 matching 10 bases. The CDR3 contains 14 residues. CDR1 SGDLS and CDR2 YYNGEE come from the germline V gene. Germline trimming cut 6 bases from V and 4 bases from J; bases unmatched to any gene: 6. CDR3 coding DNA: TGTGCCAGCACTCAGACAGGGGGCGTCTATGGCTACACCTTC. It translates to CASTQTGGVYGYTF.

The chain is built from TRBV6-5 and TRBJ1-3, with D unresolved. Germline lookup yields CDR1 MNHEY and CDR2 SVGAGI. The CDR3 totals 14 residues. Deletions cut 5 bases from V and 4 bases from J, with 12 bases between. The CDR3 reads CASSRTAPGNTIYF. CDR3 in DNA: TGTGCCAGCAGTCGGACCGCCCCAGGAAACACCATATATTTT.

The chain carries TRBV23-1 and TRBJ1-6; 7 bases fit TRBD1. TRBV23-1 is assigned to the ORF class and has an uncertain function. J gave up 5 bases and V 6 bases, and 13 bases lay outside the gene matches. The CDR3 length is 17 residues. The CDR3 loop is CASRPGGGRGNNSPLHF. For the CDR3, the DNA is TGCGCCAGCAGACCAGGGGGGGGGCGCGGGAATAATTCACCCCTCCACTTT.

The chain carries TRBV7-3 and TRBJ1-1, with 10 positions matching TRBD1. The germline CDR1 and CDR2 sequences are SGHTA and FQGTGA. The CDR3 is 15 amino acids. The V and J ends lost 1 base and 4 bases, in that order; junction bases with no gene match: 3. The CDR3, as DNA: TGTGCCAGCAGCTTAATGGGACAGGGGACCACTGAAGCTTTCTTT. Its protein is CASSLMGQGTTEAFF.

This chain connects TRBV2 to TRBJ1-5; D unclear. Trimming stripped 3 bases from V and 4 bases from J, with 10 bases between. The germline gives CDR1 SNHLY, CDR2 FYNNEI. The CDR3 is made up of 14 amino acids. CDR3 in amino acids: CASSDFSGNQPQHF. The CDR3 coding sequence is TGTGCCAGCAGTGACTTTAGCGGAAATCAGCCCCAGCATTTT.

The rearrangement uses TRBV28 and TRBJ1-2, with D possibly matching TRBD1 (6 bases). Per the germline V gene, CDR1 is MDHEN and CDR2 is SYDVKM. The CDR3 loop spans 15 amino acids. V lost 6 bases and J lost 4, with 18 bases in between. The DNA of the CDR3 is TGTGCCAGCAGACCTGGACAGCTCGGCCCCTATGGCTACACCTTC. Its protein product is CASRPGQLGPYGYTF.

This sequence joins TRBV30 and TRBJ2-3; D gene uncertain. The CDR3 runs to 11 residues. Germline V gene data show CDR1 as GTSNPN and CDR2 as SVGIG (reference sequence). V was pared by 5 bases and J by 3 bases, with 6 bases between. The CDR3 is CAWANTDTQYF. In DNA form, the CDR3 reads TGTGCCTGGGCTAATACAGATACGCAGTATTTT.

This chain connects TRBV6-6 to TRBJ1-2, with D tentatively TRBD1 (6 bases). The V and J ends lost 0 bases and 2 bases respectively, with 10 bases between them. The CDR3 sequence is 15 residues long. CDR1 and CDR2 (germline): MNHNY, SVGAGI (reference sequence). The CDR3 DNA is TGTGCCAGCAGTTACTCAAGGGGGGGGAACTATGGCTACACCTTC. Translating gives CASSYSRGGNYGYTF.

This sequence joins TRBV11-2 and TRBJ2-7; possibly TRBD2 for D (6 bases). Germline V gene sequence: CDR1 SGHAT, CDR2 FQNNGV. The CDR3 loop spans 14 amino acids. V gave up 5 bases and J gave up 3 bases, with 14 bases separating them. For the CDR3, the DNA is TGTGCCAGCAGCCCCCGTCCGGGAGACTACGAGCAGTACTTC. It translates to CASSPRPGDYEQYF.

Here the CDR3 reads CASSPRGRPRKDTGELFF. CDR3 DNA: TGTGCCAGCAGCCCGCGCGGCAGACCTCGTAAGGACACCGGGGAGCTGTTTTTT. This rearrangement joins TRBV7-2 to TRBJ2-2; no reliable D call. Trimming shortened V by 5 bases and J by 3 bases, and 22 bases separated the two germline ends. CDR1 and CDR2 from the germline V gene are SGHTA and FQGNSA. The CDR3 spans 18 residues. Supplemented by reference TRBV7-2 and TRBJ2-2, the full variable domain reads GAGVSQSPSNKVTEKGKDVELRCDPISGHTALYWYRQSLGQGLEFLIYFQGNSAPDKSGLPSDRFSAERTGGSVSTLTIQRTQQEDSAVYLCASSPRGRPRKDTGELFFGEGSRLTVL.

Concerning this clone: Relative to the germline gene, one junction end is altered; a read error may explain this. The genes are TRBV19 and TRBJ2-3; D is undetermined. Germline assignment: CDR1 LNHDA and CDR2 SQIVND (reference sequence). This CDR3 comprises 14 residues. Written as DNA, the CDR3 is TGTGCCAGTAGTCTAGAGGTCGGCACAGATACGCAGTATTTT. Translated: CASSLEVGTDTQYF.

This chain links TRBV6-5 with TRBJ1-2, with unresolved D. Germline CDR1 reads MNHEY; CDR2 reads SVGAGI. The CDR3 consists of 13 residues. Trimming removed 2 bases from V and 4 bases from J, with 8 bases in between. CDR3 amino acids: CASSYRPGYGYTF. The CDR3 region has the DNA TGTGCCAGCAGTTACAGGCCAGGCTATGGCTACACCTTC.

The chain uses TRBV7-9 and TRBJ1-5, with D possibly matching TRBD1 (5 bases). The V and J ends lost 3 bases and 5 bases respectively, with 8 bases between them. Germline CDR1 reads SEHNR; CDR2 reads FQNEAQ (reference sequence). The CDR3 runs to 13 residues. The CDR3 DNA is TGTGCCAGCAGCTTGGGGACCTATCAGCCCCAGCATTTT. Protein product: CASSLGTYQPQHF.

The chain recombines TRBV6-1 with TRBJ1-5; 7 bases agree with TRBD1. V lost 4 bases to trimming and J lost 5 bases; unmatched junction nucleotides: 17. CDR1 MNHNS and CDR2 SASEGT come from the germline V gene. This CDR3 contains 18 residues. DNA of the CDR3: TGTGCCAGCAGTGGGGCCCTGAGTTACAGGGGCACCCATCAGCCCCAGCATTTT. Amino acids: CASSGALSYRGTHQPQHF.

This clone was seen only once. As DNA, the CDR3 is TGTGCCAGCAGTCTTTTACAGGGAAACACCGGGGAGCTGTTTTTT. It translates to CASSLLQGNTGELFF. This chain joins TRBV7-8 and TRBJ2-2, with D possibly being TRBD1 (6 bases). The CDR3 has 15 amino acids. V was pared by 6 bases and J by 2 bases, with 13 bases between. Germline V gene lookup returns CDR1 SGHVS and CDR2 FQNEAQ.

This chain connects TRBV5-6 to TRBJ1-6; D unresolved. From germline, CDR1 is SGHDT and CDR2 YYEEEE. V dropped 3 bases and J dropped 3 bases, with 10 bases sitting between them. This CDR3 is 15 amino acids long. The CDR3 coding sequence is TGTGCCAGCAGCTGGAGGACCGACTATAATTCACCCCTCCACTTT. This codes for CASSWRTDYNSPLHF.

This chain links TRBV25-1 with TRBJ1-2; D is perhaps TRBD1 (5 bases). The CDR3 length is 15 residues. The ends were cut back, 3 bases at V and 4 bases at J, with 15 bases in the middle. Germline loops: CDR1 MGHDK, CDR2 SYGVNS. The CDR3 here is CASSDDSRGGYGYTF. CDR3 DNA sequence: TGTGCCAGCAGTGACGACAGCAGAGGTGGCTATGGCTACACCTTC.